This T cell receptor (beta chain) was captured by sequencing in a study of identical twins. Study results and limitations: Abundant beta clonotypes from cord blood bore fewer insertions; memory repertoires lacked this pattern.

This clonotype turned up a few times. Its antigen is not identified. Each donor (without exception) was a healthy Caucasian. This CDR3 contains 15 residues. Looked up from germline, CDR1 is MNHNS and CDR2 is SASEGT. Trimming left V 3 bases short and J 1 base short, with 11 bases between. Template switching created a universal primer site, and the cDNA included unique molecular identifiers. MiXCR, applied by TCRdb to the 5' RACE reads, yields one record per CDR3 protein. The table has hundreds of thousands of distinct CDR3 sequences, more than 6.5% seen once. The same sample was also studied in work on yellow fever vaccine responses in identical twins.

Material for sequencing was memory (CD45RO+) T cells sorted from blood. The source of this sequence is a woman under 30 in good health. V and J are TRBV6-1 and TRBJ2-3; D possibly uses TRBD1 or TRBD2 (6 bases each). The CDR3 coding sequence is TGTGCCAGCAGTGATGGGGGGCGCGGCACAGATACGCAGTATTTT. This translates into CASSDGGRGTDTQYF.